The rows below give T cell receptor beta chains drawn from one sample of a study of T-cell memory formation after mild COVID-19. TCRdb used MiXCR to reprocess the 5' RACE reads, holding one entry per CDR3 protein. The sample consists of about 130,000 distinct CDR3 sequences, 15% to 20% of them appearing once. Sequences were obtained from PBMCs or a T cell subset sorted from them (not recorded which). These receptors were collected from a man aged 18 to 30 who had mild COVID-19 (a few samples of this study predate the infection). Cell type and time point are not known. CDR3s include the opening cysteine and the closing phenylalanine or tryptophan.

v_call | cdr3_aa
TRBV7-2 | CASRGFADTQYF
TRBV29-1 | CSAGQTSSGNTIYF
TRBV7-2 | CASSLKATEAFF
TRBV10-1 | CASSDPGREQFF
TRBV20-1 | CSAAPGLAVNEQFF
TRBV5-5 | CASSLEPIGNEQFF
TRBV20-1 | CSARGSSGVGEQYF
TRBV7-2 | CASSFARGTGELFF
TRBV15 | CATSRDQGAVGTDTQYF
TRBV10-3 | CAIRPTGQGYTF
TRBV5-1 | CASSLDFSYEQYF
TRBV6-5 | CASSYGTSGGRETQYF
TRBV2 | CASSLSRGKGTQPQHF
TRBV5-1 | CASPRAAQANTGELFF
TRBV3-1 | CASSLTGGGSYNEQFF
TRBV9 | CASSAQGSGANVLTF
TRBV20-1 | CSARQTLNTEAFF
TRBV3-1 | CASSLGQGAVPQHF
TRBV18 | CASSPDRGGSPLHF
TRBV5-1 | CASGFGSYEQYF
TRBV3-1 | CASSLRDSETQYF
TRBV7-3 | CASSLRRGGNNEQFF
TRBV6-5 | CASSYPSAGDNEQFF
TRBV20-1 | CSASSGADGNTIYF
TRBV7-8 | CASSMIQGTEAFF
TRBV28 | CASSPLKRGHTDTQYF
TRBV6-1 | CASDASGANVLTF
TRBV7-9 | CASSLELQAEAFF
TRBV24-1 | CATSDLGLAGADTQYF
TRBV7-8 | CASSLQLDVKTQYF
TRBV5-1 | CASSRDRVDYGYTF
TRBV29-1 | CSRVPIAKNIQYF
TRBV18 | CASSPRGQGGTDTQYF
TRBV3-1 | CASSQEGRRETQYF
TRBV4-2 | CASSHGTQAGNTIYF
TRBV15 | CATSRAPGSPNEKLFF
TRBV11-3 | CASKWTGVNTEAFF
TRBV19 | CASSVTRGRDHEQFF
TRBV7-9 | CASSRGQTQYF
TRBV9 | CASSVAGEGYYEQYF
TRBV12-3/TRBV12-4 | CASSPPGYGYTF
TRBV10-3 | CATRRGDTEAFF
TRBV7-2 | CASSQWQGGGYTF
TRBV6-5 | CASRAGDQPQHF
TRBV4-1 | CASRREFSNQPQHF
TRBV5-6 | CASSFEQGGFYGSPLHF
TRBV5-1 | CASSPAMGGPYEQYF
TRBV27 | CASSWGQGELYGYTF
TRBV5-1 | CASSREGDEQYF
TRBV24-1 | CAIRGRGGTREQFF
TRBV4-2 | CASSQDPGQPQHF
TRBV5-1 | CASSLAGQYQETQYF
TRBV6-6 | CASSPLSDTQYF
TRBV7-2 | CASSFGQGTDTQYF
TRBV12-3/TRBV12-4 | CASIGTGGAGYTF
TRBV20-1 | CSASEGHVAGELFF
TRBV6-1 | CASSYTGQGAEQFF
TRBV2 | CASKGEGETQYF
TRBV7-2 | CASSLIGGPGELFF